This T cell receptor beta chain was observed in a study of Ad26.COV2.S vaccination and SARS-CoV-2 variants. Study information: Donor was one of the participants in the Ad26.COV2.S arm of the COV1001 trial. Study-level results: Vaccine and placebo recipients had comparable breadth of non-spike TCRs.

Here immunoSEQ multiplex PCR was the method, and the copy in TCRdb shows in-frame clones only, minus some. The repertoire holds 240,000 or so clones, with roughly 90% as singletons. About this clone itself: Its antigen is unidentified.

The CDR3 runs 17 residues. Germline CDR1 is DFQATT and CDR2 is SNEGSKA (reference sequence). With V trimmed by 3 bases and J by 8 bases, 16 bases remained unmatched. As to treatment: some 20 received Ad26.COV2.S at low or high dose, single or two shots; 5 received placebo; per-sample allocation not given. Collection of samples fell on day 63 after the first vaccine or placebo injection. The chain uses TRBV20-1 and TRBJ2-4; 10 bases are a match to TRBD2. The source was peripheral blood, collected in a trial of Ad26.COV2.S vaccine versus placebo. The receptor's source is a person aged 18-60 years who received the Ad26.COV2.S COVID-19 vaccine or a placebo. The CDR3 reads CSASGSLVGLAWDIQYF. The CDR3 DNA reads as TGCAGTGCTAGTGGGAGTTTGGTGGGACTAGCGTGGGACATTCAGTACTTC.